These T cell receptor beta chains were read from a single sample in a study of a mutant IDH1 vaccine in newly diagnosed glioma. Clones were sequenced by immunoSEQ multiplex PCR, and TCRdb holds only the in-frame ones, with some missing. The sample gives about 36,000 clones, about four fifths of which show up once; over 13% is in the top ten. Which antigens these TCRs recognize remains unknown. This specimen was peripheral blood mononuclear cells (PBMCs), taken from a glioma patient whose treatment included an IDH1 peptide vaccine. The origin of the receptors is a woman aged 30 to 39 with glioma. Some clones in this sample may be carry-over from other donors' samples. Both conserved end residues are part of each CDR3. The D gene is left open where the match is weak. Where a row states a size, it is once, few, many or the class of an expanded clone; other rows omit it.

NA	NA	16	TRBV10-2	TRBJ2-7	CASSEPPGPFSYEQYF	TGCGCCAGCAGTGAGCCCCCGGGACCCTTCTCCTACGAGCAGTACTTC
NA	once	15	TRBV28	TRBJ1-2	CASASQGGGNYGYTF	TGTGCCAGCGCCTCGCAGGGAGGTGGTAACTATGGCTACACCTTC
NA	few	13	TRBV5-6	TRBJ1-5	CASSLGVNQPQHF	TGTGCCAGCAGCTTGGGAGTCAATCAGCCCCAGCATTTT
NA	NA	14	TRBV5-6	TRBJ1-1	CASSRDTRNTEAFF	TGTGCCAGCAGCCGGGACACCCGAAACACTGAAGCTTTCTTT
NA	NA	16	TRBV15	TRBJ1-5	CATSPQTEGFYQPQHF	TGTGCCACCAGTCCCCAAACAGAGGGATTCTATCAGCCCCAGCATTTT
NA	NA	15	TRBV6-1	TRBJ2-7	CASSHEGLGSYEQYF	TGTGCCAGCAGTCACGAGGGGTTGGGCTCCTACGAGCAGTACTTC
NA	NA	12	TRBV7-9	TRBJ2-1	CASSLDVGEQFF	TGTGCCAGCAGCTTAGATGTAGGTGAGCAGTTCTTC
NA	NA	16	TRBV5-6	TRBJ1-3	CASSAQIGASGNTIYF	TGTGCCAGCAGCGCCCAAATCGGGGCCTCTGGAAACACCATATATTTT
NA	NA	15	TRBV5-4	TRBJ1-5	CASSLGGGSNQPQHF	TGTGCCAGCAGCTTGGGGGGGGGTAGCAATCAGCCCCAGCATTTT
TRBD2	NA	14	TRBV5-4	TRBJ2-7	CASTSLTSGGEQYF	TGTGCCAGCACCTCCTTGACTAGCGGGGGCGAGCAGTACTTC
NA	NA	13	TRBV19	TRBJ2-3	CASSITVGDTQYF	TGTGCCAGTAGTATAACGGTCGGCGATACGCAGTATTTT
TRBD2	once	17	TRBV29-1	TRBJ2-1	CSVDPVARLAAYNEQFF	TGCAGCGTTGACCCGGTCGCAAGACTAGCGGCCTACAATGAGCAGTTCTTC
NA	medium-sized	16	TRBV27	TRBJ2-1	CASSMQGAGGENEQFF	TGTGCCAGCAGTATGCAGGGGGCGGGAGGAGAGAATGAGCAGTTCTTC
NA	once	14	TRBV6-1	TRBJ2-7	CASSEERYSYEQYF	TGTGCCAGCAGTGAGGAGCGCTACTCCTACGAGCAGTACTTC
TRBD1	NA	15	TRBV19	TRBJ1-3	CATTRDREAGNTIYF	TGTGCCACAACGAGGGACAGAGAAGCGGGAAACACCATATATTTT
TRBD2	NA	15	TRBV2	TRBJ2-1	CASSGLAGAYNEQFF	TGTGCCAGCAGTGGACTAGCGGGAGCATACAATGAGCAGTTCTTC
NA	NA	15	TRBV5-5	TRBJ1-1	CASSSRRVIDTEAFF	TGTGCCAGCAGCTCCCGCAGGGTAATAGACACTGAAGCTTTCTTT
NA	NA	14	TRBV10-3	TRBJ1-4	CAISEVGTNEKLFF	TGTGCCATCAGTGAAGTGGGGACTAATGAAAAGCTGTTTTTT
NA	NA	12	TRBV5-8	TRBJ2-7	CASSFVEPEQYF	TGTGCCAGCAGCTTTGTCGAACCCGAGCAGTACTTC
NA	NA	13	TRBV7-9	TRBJ1-1	CASSKTMNTEAFF	TGTGCCAGCAGCAAAACCATGAACACTGAAGCTTTCTTT
NA	NA	13	TRBV12-5	TRBJ1-1	CASGMGAYTEAFF	TGTGCTAGTGGGATGGGGGCATACACTGAAGCTTTCTTT
TRBD2	few	15	TRBV9	TRBJ2-1	CASSVLTSGKNEQFF	TGTGCCAGCAGCGTCTTGACTAGCGGGAAGAATGAGCAGTTCTTC
NA	NA	15	TRBV27	TRBJ2-5	CASSLILTRLETQYF	TGTGCCAGCAGCCTCATACTTACTCGCTTGGAGACCCAGTACTTC
NA	NA	17	TRBV10-2	TRBJ2-1	CATSGAAESSSYNEQFF	TGCGCCACGTCAGGGGCAGCGGAGTCCAGCTCCTACAATGAGCAGTTCTTC
TRBD1	NA	13	TRBV29-1	TRBJ2-2	CSVGTGNTGELFF	TGCAGCGTCGGGACAGGGAACACCGGGGAGCTGTTTTTT
TRBD1	NA	14	TRBV19	TRBJ2-7	CASSMTGGPSEQYF	TGTGCCAGTAGTATGACAGGGGGCCCGTCCGAGCAGTACTTC
NA	NA	14	TRBV10-3	TRBJ1-5	CAISGAEGNQPQHF	TGTGCCATCAGTGGGGCAGAGGGAAATCAGCCCCAGCATTTT
NA	few	14	TRBV7-7	TRBJ2-2	CASSSLQGTGELFF	TGTGCTAGCAGCTCCCTACAGGGCACCGGGGAGCTGTTTTTT
NA	NA	14	TRBV5-6	TRBJ1-4	CASSSGPTNEKLFF	TGTGCCAGCAGCTCCGGACCGACTAATGAAAAACTGTTTTTT
NA	NA	16	TRBV18	TRBJ1-5	CATPDQAGLSNQPQHF	TGTGCCACCCCCGACCAAGCAGGACTTAGCAATCAGCCCCAGCATTTT
NA	NA	15	TRBV10-3	TRBJ1-1	CAISESRQVNTEAFF	TGTGCCATCAGTGAGTCGAGACAAGTGAACACTGAAGCTTTCTTT
TRBD2	NA	16	TRBV9	TRBJ2-1	CASSVARREGRNEQFF	TGTGCCAGCAGCGTAGCTCGGCGGGAGGGTCGAAATGAGCAGTTCTTC
NA	NA	12	TRBV2	TRBJ2-2	CASSGDPGELFF	TGTGCCAGCAGTGGAGACCCCGGGGAGCTGTTTTTT
NA	NA	12	TRBV6-6	TRBJ2-1	CASRNRGNEQFF	TGTGCCAGCAGAAACCGGGGGAATGAGCAGTTCTTC
NA	once	12	TRBV9	TRBJ2-1	CASSDRGNEQFF	TGTGCCAGCAGCGACCGAGGGAATGAGCAGTTCTTC
NA	NA	13	TRBV19	TRBJ1-2	CASSNERGYGYTF	TGTGCCAGTAGTAATGAAAGGGGCTATGGCTACACCTTC
NA	few	13	TRBV4-1	TRBJ1-5	CASSQLQHQPQHF	TGCGCCAGCAGCCAGCTGCAGCATCAGCCCCAGCATTTT
NA	NA	14	TRBV6-5	TRBJ2-7	CASSYSGHTYEQYF	TGTGCCAGCAGTTACAGTGGCCACACCTATGAGCAGTACTTC
TRBD1	NA	16	TRBV27	TRBJ1-2	CASREDRGMTNYGYTF	TGTGCCAGCAGGGAGGACAGGGGTATGACTAACTATGGCTACACCTTC
NA	NA	11	TRBV7-9	TRBJ2-7	CASSPGDEQYF	TGTGCCAGCAGCCCAGGGGACGAGCAGTACTTC
NA	NA	14	TRBV27	TRBJ1-5	CASSLSAGDQPQHF	TGTGCCAGCAGTTTATCGGCGGGTGATCAGCCCCAGCATTTT
NA	once	8	TRBV20-1	TRBJ2-7	CSANEQYF	TGCAGTGCCAACGAGCAGTACTTC
NA	NA	12	TRBV2	TRBJ2-5	CASSGARETQYF	TGTGCCAGCAGTGGGGCGAGGGAGACCCAGTACTTC
NA	NA	14	TRBV6-5	TRBJ2-2	CASSVYLNTGELFF	TGTGCCAGCAGTGTCTACTTGAACACCGGGGAGCTGTTTTTT
NA	NA	15	TRBV5-5	TRBJ1-2	CASTKGGVGVYGYTF	TGTGCCAGCACCAAGGGTGGGGTGGGTGTCTATGGCTACACCTTC
TRBD2	NA	19	TRBV28	TRBJ2-1	CASNVLAGGPERTYNEQFF	TGTGCCAGCAACGTACTAGCGGGAGGGCCCGAGAGGACCTACAATGAGCAGTTCTTC
NA	NA	15	TRBV18	TRBJ2-2	CASLPPRPNTGELFF	TGTGCCAGCTTACCCCCCAGGCCAAACACCGGGGAGCTGTTTTTT
NA	NA	15	TRBV5-1	TRBJ1-1	CASSFQPPGDTEAFF	TGCGCCAGCAGCTTTCAACCCCCGGGGGACACTGAAGCTTTCTTT
NA	few	14	TRBV28	TRBJ1-1	CASTPGWRGTEAFF	TGTGCCAGCACCCCAGGGTGGAGGGGCACTGAAGCTTTCTTT
NA	NA	17	TRBV30	TRBJ2-2	CAWNPDPRGGTTGELFF	TGTGCCTGGAATCCCGACCCCCGAGGAGGTACCACCGGGGAGCTGTTTTTT